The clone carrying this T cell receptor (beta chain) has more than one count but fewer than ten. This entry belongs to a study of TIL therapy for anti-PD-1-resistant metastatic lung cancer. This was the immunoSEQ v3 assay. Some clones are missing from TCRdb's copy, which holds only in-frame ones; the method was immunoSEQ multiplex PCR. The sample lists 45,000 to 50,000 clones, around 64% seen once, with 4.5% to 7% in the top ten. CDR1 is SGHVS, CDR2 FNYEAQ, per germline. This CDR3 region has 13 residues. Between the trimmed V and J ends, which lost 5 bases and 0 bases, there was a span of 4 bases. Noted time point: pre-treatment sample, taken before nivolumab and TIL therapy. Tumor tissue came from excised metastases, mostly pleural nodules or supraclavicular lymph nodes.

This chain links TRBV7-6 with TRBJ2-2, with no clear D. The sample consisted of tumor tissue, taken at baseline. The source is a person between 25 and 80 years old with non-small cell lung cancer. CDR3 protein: CASSATNTGELFF. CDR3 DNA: TGTGCCAGCAGCGCCACGAACACCGGGGAGCTGTTTTTT.